This TCR beta chain was recorded in a study of shared clonotypes between healthy human individuals. Study details: CD4 naive cells filled three plates per donor, CD4 memory three, CD8 naive two and CD8 memory one.

CD45RO negativity and positive selection for CCR7 defined naive CD8 cells, a population that excluded terminally differentiated effector memory CD45RA+ cells. Roughly 33,000 T cell genomes, or around 180 ng DNA, went into the sorted-subset replicate PCRs. Data came from immunoSEQ multiplex PCR; TCRdb stores just in-frame clones and leaves some out. The sample lists around 1.9 million clones; approximately 92% were seen once. The V gene's germline CDR1 is LGHNA and CDR2 YSLEER. CDR3 length: 16 residues. Trimming took 4 bases from V and 5 from J, leaving 19 bases between them. This clone was observed a single time.

This chain links TRBV4-3 with TRBJ2-3; D might be TRBD2 (5 bases). The receptor comes from a man in his late teens or twenties in good health. Some clones in this sample may be carry-over from other donors' samples. Sequenced input: naive CD8+ T cells from PBMCs. The CDR3 is CASSPLGSGFGDTQYF. The CDR3 nucleotides are TGCGCCAGCAGCCCACTAGGGTCTGGATTCGGAGATACGCAGTATTTT.